This entry lists 27 T cell receptor beta chains sequenced from one sample in a study of cytomegalovirus exposure and HLA in healthy donors. PCR used 60 Vbeta primers and 13 Jbeta primers. Libraries were prepared by immunoSEQ multiplex PCR; TCRdb keeps only in-frame clonotypes and omits some of them. The sample includes about 140,000 clones, 65% to 85% of them seen just once. Sequenced: PBMCs. The origin of the receptors is a man between 18 and 35 years old in good health and CMV-seronegative.

Only one count was recorded for this clone. This sequence joins TRBV19 and TRBJ2-7, with D possibly TRBD2 on 6 matching bases. The CDR3 is 14 residues long. Germline CDR1 and CDR2: LNHDA and SQIVND (reference sequence). V was trimmed by 5 bases and J by 4 bases, leaving 15 bases between them. The CDR3 DNA is TGTGCCAGTAGTCCCCGAGGGAGGTGGTACGAGCAGTACTTC. Protein product: CASSPRGRWYEQYF.

This clone was seen only a few times. The genes are TRBV7-9 and TRBJ1-2; possibly TRBD1 for D (5 bases). CDR3 length: 13 residues. Trimming shortened V by 5 bases and J by 4 bases, and 11 bases separated the two germline ends. The germline CDR1 and CDR2 sequences are SEHNR and FQNEAQ (reference sequence). This chain's CDR3 is CASSQGSLYGYTF. CDR3 DNA: TGTGCCAGCAGCCAGGGATCCCTCTATGGCTACACCTTC.

V usage is TRBV7-8 and J usage is TRBJ2-1; 12 nucleotides agree with TRBD2. Germline V gene lookup returns CDR1 SGHVS and CDR2 FQNEAQ. The CDR3 length is 15 residues. V gave up 3 bases and J gave up 8 bases; unmatched junction bases: 5. The CDR3 bases are TGTGCCAGCAGCTTCCTGACTAGCGGGGGCGATGAGCAGTTCTTC. It translates to CASSFLTSGGDEQFF.

This clone was counted only a few times. This chain joins TRBV5-1 and TRBJ1-4; 9 nucleotides match TRBD1. This CDR3 has 14 residues. V shed 7 bases, J shed 5 bases, and the junction held 6 bases outside the gene matches. Germline lookup yields CDR1 SGHRS and CDR2 YFSETQ. The CDR3 sequence is CASRRDRENEKLFF. DNA of the CDR3: TGCGCCAGCCGCCGGGACAGGGAGAATGAAAAACTGTTTTTT.

The rearrangement uses TRBV5-1 and TRBJ1-1, with D tentatively TRBD1 (6 bases). V shed 10 bases and J shed 4 bases, with 17 bases lying between them. CDR3 size: 13 residues. The V gene's germline CDR1 is SGHRS and CDR2 YFSETQ. CDR3 bases: TGCGCCGGAAGAACAGGGATCGGCACTGAAGCTTTCTTT. Residues: CAGRTGIGTEAFF.

This rearrangement joins TRBV19 to TRBJ2-7; 10 bases are shared with TRBD1. V dropped 6 bases and J dropped 0; count of bases not matched to a gene: 2. CDR3 length: 14 amino acids. From germline, CDR1 is LNHDA and CDR2 SQIVND (reference sequence). The CDR3 DNA sequence: TGTGCCAGTAGCAGGACAGGGGGCTCCTACGAGCAGTACTTC. Translating gives CASSRTGGSYEQYF.

This rearrangement joins TRBV14 to TRBJ2-7; no clear D gene. V dropped 1 base and J dropped 0 bases, with 7 bases sitting between them. The germline V gene has CDR1 SGHDN and CDR2 FVKESK. The CDR3 is 14 residues long. The CDR3 DNA reads as TGTGCCAGCAGCCAAGGCCGCAGCTCCTACGAGCAGTACTTC. Translation gives CASSQGRSSYEQYF.

This chain connects TRBV30 to TRBJ2-7; 7 positions agree with TRBD2. Germline loops: CDR1 GTSNPN, CDR2 SVGIG (reference sequence). The CDR3 is 12 residues long. V lost 7 bases to trimming and J lost 3 bases; unmatched junction nucleotides: 6. The CDR3 region has the DNA TGTGCCTCCGAATGGGGGGGCTACGAGCAGTACTTC. It is translated as CASEWGGYEQYF.

The genes are TRBV7-9 and TRBJ2-5; maybe TRBD1 (6 bases). The germline CDR1 and CDR2 sequences are SEHNR and FQNEAQ (reference sequence). V lost 5 bases to trimming and J lost 5 bases, with 15 bases between them. The CDR3 covers 14 residues. The chain's CDR3 is CASSLQGLGETQYF. The DNA for the CDR3 is TGTGCCAGCAGCCTACAGGGTCTCGGGGAGACCCAGTACTTC.

This chain uses TRBV6-5 with TRBJ1-5, with TRBD1 identical over 8 bases. Looked up from germline, CDR1 is MNHEY and CDR2 is SVGAGI. This CDR3 region has 15 residues. Germline trimming cut 4 bases from V and 5 bases from J; bases unmatched to any gene: 7. CDR3: CASSSSGTGDQPQHF. CDR3 nucleotide sequence: TGTGCCAGCAGTTCCTCCGGGACAGGAGATCAGCCCCAGCATTTT.

This clone was counted between two and nine times. J is TRBJ1-1 and V is TRBV18; D gene ambiguous. CDR1 and CDR2 (germline): KGHSH, LQKENI. This CDR3 is built from 14 residues. V lost 2 bases, J lost 1 base, and 8 bases lay in between. CDR3 DNA: TGTGCCAGCTCACCAATCGACACGAACACTGAAGCTTTCTTT. This codes for CASSPIDTNTEAFF.

The rearrangement joins TRBV4-1 to TRBJ1-3; TRBD1 aligns across 11 bases. The CDR3 runs 18 residues. V lost 4 bases and J lost 4; bases outside the gene matches: 12. Germline V gives CDR1 MGHRA, CDR2 YSYEKL. The CDR3 region has the DNA TGCGCCAGCAGCCTAGATTCCGGGACAGGGGGTTACGGAAACACCATATATTTT. Translated: CASSLDSGTGGYGNTIYF.

This chain links TRBV19 with TRBJ2-3; possible D gene TRBD2, 6 bases. Germline CDR1 LNHDA, CDR2 SQIVND (reference sequence). This CDR3 comprises 13 residues. Trimming removed 7 bases from V and 5 bases from J, with 13 bases in between. The CDR3 region is CASISDGGDTQYF. The CDR3 DNA is TGTGCCAGTATTTCGGACGGGGGAGATACGCAGTATTTT.

V is TRBV27 and J is TRBJ1-1, with 11 bases identical to TRBD1. V gave up 0 bases and J gave up 5 bases; unmatched junction bases: 11. From germline, CDR1 is MNHEY and CDR2 SMNVEV (reference sequence). The CDR3 has 18 residues. The CDR3, as DNA: TGTGCCAGCAGTTTATCGCAGGGACAGGGGGGACAATGGACTGAAGCTTTCTTT. Amino acids: CASSLSQGQGGQWTEAFF.

The CDR3 loop is CASSPATGVMSEKLFF. As DNA, the CDR3 is TGTGCCAGCTCACCCGCCACAGGGGTCATGAGTGAAAAACTGTTTTTT. The gene calls are TRBV18 and TRBJ1-4; 7 nucleotides match TRBD1. The germline gives CDR1 KGHSH, CDR2 LQKENI. The CDR3 consists of 16 residues. Trimming took 3 bases from V and 7 from J; bases not matched to a gene: 11.

This chain connects TRBV7-2 to TRBJ2-2; maybe TRBD1 (6 bases). Germline V CDR1 and CDR2: SGHTA, FQGNSA. The CDR3 totals 17 residues. Trimming stripped 1 base from V and 2 bases from J, with 14 bases between. The CDR3 reads CASSLVPTGYNTGELFF. In nucleotides, the CDR3 is TGTGCCAGCAGCTTAGTCCCAACAGGGTATAACACCGGGGAGCTGTTTTTT.

The genes are TRBV5-5 and TRBJ1-4; D might be TRBD1 (5 bases). Germline values: CDR1 SGHKS, CDR2 YYEKEE (reference sequence). CDR3 length equals 16 residues. The germline V and J ends were trimmed by 4 bases and 4 bases, with 17 bases remaining between them. DNA for the CDR3: TGTGCCAGCAGCGCCGTTAGGACGGGGGGTAATGAAAAACTGTTTTTT. Translating it yields CASSAVRTGGNEKLFF.

The chain carries TRBV6-1 and TRBJ1-2; 7 bases line up with TRBD1. The CDR3 is 15 amino acids. Per the germline V gene, CDR1 is MNHNS and CDR2 is SASEGT. After removal of 5 bases from V and 5 bases from J, the junction contained 11 bases not matched to a gene. Here the CDR3 reads CASSPLPDRVYGYTF. DNA of the CDR3: TGTGCCAGCAGTCCTCTCCCCGACAGGGTATATGGCTACACCTTC.

The V gene is TRBV18, the J gene TRBJ1-3; tentative D call: TRBD1 (6 bases). V was pared by 4 bases and J by 4 bases, with 20 bases between. The CDR3 is made up of 17 amino acids. Germline lookup yields CDR1 KGHSH and CDR2 LQKENI. The CDR3, as DNA: TGTGCCAGCTCACAATCCTGGGACATTGGGTACGGAAACACCATATATTTT. Protein sequence: CASSQSWDIGYGNTIYF.

This clone was counted a single time. The V gene is TRBV9, the J gene TRBJ1-5; D is unresolved. V gave up 7 bases and J gave up 2 bases, with 16 bases separating them. CDR3 length: 15 amino acids. The V gene's germline CDR1 is SGDLS and CDR2 YYNGEE. The CDR3 DNA reads as TGTGCCAGCCCCGAGTCGGAGGTGCGCAATCAGCCCCAGCATTTT. It is translated as CASPESEVRNQPQHF.

This chain's CDR3 is CASSSGQGSGANVLTF. DNA for the CDR3: TGTGCCAGCAGCTCTGGACAAGGCTCTGGGGCCAACGTCCTGACTTTC. This sequence joins TRBV7-8 and TRBJ2-6; D is possibly TRBD1 (5 bases). Per germline, CDR1 SGHVS and CDR2 FQNEAQ. V was cut by 4 bases and J by 0 bases, with 10 bases left in between. The CDR3 loop spans 16 amino acids.

The V call is TRBV6-6, the J call TRBJ2-1; 8 bases are a match to TRBD1. This CDR3 is 14 amino acids long. Trimming removed 5 bases from V and 10 bases from J; junction bases left unmatched: 10. CDR1 and CDR2 (germline): MNHNY, SVGAGI (reference sequence). CDR3 region: CASSEGQVRGEQFF. Here the CDR3 DNA reads TGTGCCAGCAGTGAGGGACAGGTGAGGGGGGAGCAGTTCTTC.

The rearrangement uses TRBV5-5 and TRBJ1-1, with a tentative D call TRBD1 (6 bases). The CDR3 covers 15 residues. Germline V gene lookup returns CDR1 SGHKS and CDR2 YYEKEE (reference sequence). V was shortened by 1 base and J by 1 base, with 11 bases between the two germline ends. This CDR3 is CASSLWRGANTEAFF. CDR3 sequence (DNA): TGTGCCAGCAGCTTGTGGCGGGGGGCGAACACTGAAGCTTTCTTT.

This rearrangement joins TRBV7-9 to TRBJ1-2; the D gene is possibly TRBD1 (6 bases). Germline V gene sequence: CDR1 SEHNR, CDR2 FQNEAQ (reference sequence). The CDR3 spans 14 residues. The ends were cut back, 1 base at V and 4 bases at J, with 10 bases in the middle. CDR3 in DNA: TGTGCCAGCAGCTTAGAAAACAGGGTCTATGGCTACACCTTC. Its translation is CASSLENRVYGYTF.

This clone appeared once. The chain joins TRBV5-1 to TRBJ2-7, with D unclear. CDR1 is SGHRS and CDR2 is YFSETQ in the germline V gene. The V end was cut by 0 bases, the J end by 2 bases, with 6 bases between. The CDR3 contains 13 residues. The CDR3 coding sequence is TGCGCCAGCAGCTTGGTGGCACCCTACGAGCAGTACTTC. Translated, it gives CASSLVAPYEQYF.

The rearrangement joins TRBV4-3 to TRBJ2-2; 7 nucleotides align to TRBD2. V shed 4 bases and J 3 bases; nucleotides not matched to a gene: 8. This CDR3 is 16 amino acids long. Germline-derived CDR1 and CDR2 are LGHNA and YSLEER. This CDR3 reads CASSPRSSGDTGELFF. Here the CDR3 DNA reads TGCGCCAGCAGCCCCCGGTCTAGCGGCGACACCGGGGAGCTGTTTTTT.

V and J are TRBV6-1 and TRBJ2-5, with TRBD1 identical over 7 bases. J was trimmed by 1 base and V by 8 bases; bases with no gene match: 4. Germline CDR1 and CDR2: MNHNS and SASEGT. The CDR3 runs 13 residues. The CDR3 loop reads CASYGTAQETQYF. The CDR3 DNA follows: TGTGCCAGCTACGGGACAGCCCAAGAGACCCAGTACTTC.